These 4 T cell receptor beta chains share one sample of origin, sequenced in a study of a mutant IDH1 vaccine in newly diagnosed glioma. The data were produced by immunoSEQ multiplex PCR, yet TCRdb's version contains in-frame clones alone and is incomplete. The table lists under 150,000 clones, about 82% of them singletons. Antigens for these TCRs are unknown. Sample time point: week 11, during vaccination. With topical imiquimod, each dose of the vaccine consisted of 300 ug of mutant IDH1 20-mer peptide. The material sequenced was PBMCs, taken from a glioma patient whose treatment included an IDH1 peptide vaccine. These receptors were taken from a man between 35 and 55 years old with glioma.

V gene TRBV13 combines with J gene TRBJ2-5, with TRBD2 matching 12 bases. In germline, CDR1 is PRHDT, CDR2 FYEKMQ (reference sequence). V lost 4 bases and J lost 4; bases outside the gene matches: 4. There are 15 residues in the CDR3. DNA of the CDR3: TGTGCCAGCAGCTACGGACTAGCGGGAAGAGAGACCCAGTACTTC. Amino acids: CASSYGLAGRETQYF.

V usage is TRBV7-2 and J usage is TRBJ2-1; D remains unclear. There are 12 residues in the CDR3. In germline, CDR1 is SGHTA, CDR2 FQGNSA. V lost 4 bases to trimming and J lost 4 bases, with 5 bases between them. CDR3 region: CASSSTYNEQFF. CDR3 in DNA: TGTGCCAGCAGCTCTACATACAATGAGCAGTTCTTC.

The chain has TRBV11-2 and TRBJ2-5; D may match TRBD1 or TRBD2 (6 bases each). CDR3 length: 13 amino acids. The V end lost 3 bases, the J end lost 7 bases, and 12 bases lay between the germline ends. Germline V CDR1 and CDR2: SGHAT, FQNNGV. CDR3 nucleotides: TGTGCCAGCAGCTTCGGGGGCCATGGGACCCAGTACTTC. Its translation is CASSFGGHGTQYF. Full variable domain (rest looked up from reference TRBV11-2 and TRBJ2-5): EAGVAQSPRYKIIEKRQSVAFWCNPISGHATLYWYQQILGQGPKLLIQFQNNGVVDDSQLPKDRFSAERLKGVDSTLKIQPAKLEDSAVYLCASSFGGHGTQYFGPGTRLLVL.

The chain uses TRBV6-6 and TRBJ1-2; D gene ambiguous. The CDR3 has 15 residues. V was pared by 6 bases and J by 0 bases, with 14 bases between. In germline, CDR1 is MNHNY, CDR2 SVGAGI (reference sequence). The CDR3: CASRTFSGANYGYTF. Here the CDR3 DNA reads TGTGCCAGCAGAACCTTTTCAGGCGCTAACTATGGCTACACCTTC.